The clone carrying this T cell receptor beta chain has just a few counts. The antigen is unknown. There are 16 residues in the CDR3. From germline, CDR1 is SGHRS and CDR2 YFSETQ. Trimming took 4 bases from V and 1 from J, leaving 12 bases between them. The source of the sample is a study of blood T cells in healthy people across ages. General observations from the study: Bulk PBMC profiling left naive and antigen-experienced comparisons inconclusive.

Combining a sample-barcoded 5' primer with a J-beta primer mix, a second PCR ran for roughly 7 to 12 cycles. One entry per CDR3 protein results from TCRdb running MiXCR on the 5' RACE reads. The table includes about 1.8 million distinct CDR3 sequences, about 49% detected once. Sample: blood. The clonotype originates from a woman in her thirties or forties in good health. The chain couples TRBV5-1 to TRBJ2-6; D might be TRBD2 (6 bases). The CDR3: CASSLEGRSGANVLTF. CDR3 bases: TGCGCCAGCAGCCTGGAAGGGAGGTCTGGGGCCAACGTCCTGACTTTC.